This TCR beta chain was profiled in a study of T cells in Graves' hyperthyroidism and ophthalmopathy. This clonotype was seen many times. This CDR3 spans 13 amino acids. Trimming took 5 bases from V and 1 from J, leaving 9 bases between them. Per the germline V gene, CDR1 is SGHTA and CDR2 is FQGNSA. There were TCR beta CDR3 regions amplified from RNA transcripts. TCR CDR3 underwent first-round RT-PCR with the HTBI primer set. TCRdb processed the multiplex PCR reads anew with MiXCR; each CDR3 protein has one entry. This repertoire shows some 570,000 distinct CDR3 sequences, 15% to 20% found once; its top ten account for 15% to 20%.

The chain links TRBV7-2 to TRBJ2-7; the D call may be TRBD1 or TRBD2 (5 bases each). The origin of this receptor is a young woman with Graves' ophthalmopathy. The sample was blood. The CDR3 loop is CASSRDGSYEQYF. The CDR3 DNA follows: TGTGCCAGCAGCCGGGACGGATCCTACGAGCAGTACTTC.